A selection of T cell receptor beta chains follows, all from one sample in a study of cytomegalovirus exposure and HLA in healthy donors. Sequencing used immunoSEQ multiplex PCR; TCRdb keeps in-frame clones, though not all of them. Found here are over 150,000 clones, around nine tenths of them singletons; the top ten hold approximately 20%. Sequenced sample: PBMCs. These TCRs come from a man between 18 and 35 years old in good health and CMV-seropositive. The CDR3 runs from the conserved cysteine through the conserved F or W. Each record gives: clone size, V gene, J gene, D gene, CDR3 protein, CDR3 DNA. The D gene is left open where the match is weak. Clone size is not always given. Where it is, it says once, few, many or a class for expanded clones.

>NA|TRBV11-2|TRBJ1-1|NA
CASSLVAGSYTEAFF
TGTGCCAGCAGCTTAGTTGCAGGGTCTTACACTGAAGCTTTCTTT
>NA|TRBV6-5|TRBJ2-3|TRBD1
CASSYVTGGRTDTQYF
TGTGCCAGCAGTTACGTGACAGGGGGCAGGACAGATACGCAGTATTTT
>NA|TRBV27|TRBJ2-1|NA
CASSLEGLAYSYNEQFF
TGTGCCAGCAGTTTAGAAGGGCTAGCCTATTCCTACAATGAGCAGTTCTTC
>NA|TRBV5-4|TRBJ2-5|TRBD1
CASSTGTVQETQYF
TGTGCCAGCAGCACCGGGACAGTCCAAGAGACCCAGTACTTC
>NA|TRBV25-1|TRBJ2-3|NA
CASSESPGTDTQYF
TGTGCCAGCAGTGAATCCCCCGGCACAGATACGCAGTATTTT
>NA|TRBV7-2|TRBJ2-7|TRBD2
CASSSGREIPYEQYF
TGTGCCAGCAGCTCCGGGCGGGAGATTCCCTACGAGCAGTACTTC
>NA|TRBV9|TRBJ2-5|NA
CASSPSGLLAQYF
TGTGCCAGCAGCCCCTCTGGACTCCTCGCCCAGTACTTC
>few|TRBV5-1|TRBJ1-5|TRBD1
CASSTGQGSQPQHF
TGCGCCAGCAGCACAGGACAGGGAAGTCAGCCCCAGCATTTT
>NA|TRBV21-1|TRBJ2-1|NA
CASSFRPDPRYNEQFF
TGTGCCAGCAGCTTCCGACCTGACCCCAGGTACAATGAGCAGTTCTTC
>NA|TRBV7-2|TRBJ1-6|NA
CASSLNEGRYNSPLHF
TGTGCCAGCAGCTTGAACGAGGGTCGGTATAATTCACCCCTCCACTTT
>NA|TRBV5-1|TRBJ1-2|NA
CASSLSVAGEQSNYGYTF
TGCGCCAGCAGCTTGTCGGTCGCAGGGGAACAATCGAACTATGGCTACACCTTC
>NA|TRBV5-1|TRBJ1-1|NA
CASRKTGGHTEAFF
TGCGCCAGCAGGAAAACGGGGGGCCACACTGAAGCTTTCTTT
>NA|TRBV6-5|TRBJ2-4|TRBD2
CASSSPGGGTKNIQYF
TGTGCCAGCAGTTCCCCGGGGGGAGGGACCAAAAACATTCAGTACTTC
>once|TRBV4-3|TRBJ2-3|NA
CASSQGVGRSEFTDTQYF
TGCGCCAGCAGCCAAGGGGTCGGCCGGAGCGAGTTCACAGATACGCAGTATTTT
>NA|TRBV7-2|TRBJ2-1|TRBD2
CASSFRTSGSIHNEQFF
TGTGCCAGCAGCTTTCGGACTAGCGGGAGTATCCACAATGAGCAGTTCTTC
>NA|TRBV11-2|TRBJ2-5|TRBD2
CASSLVPSGARQTQYF
TGTGCCAGCAGCTTAGTCCCTAGCGGGGCCCGGCAGACCCAGTACTTC
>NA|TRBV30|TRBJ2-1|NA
CAWSVLAEQFF
TGTGCCTGGAGTGTACTTGCTGAGCAGTTCTTC
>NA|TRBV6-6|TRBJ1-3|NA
CASTYTGNSGNTIYF
TGTGCCAGCACCTACACGGGGAACAGTGGAAACACCATATATTTT
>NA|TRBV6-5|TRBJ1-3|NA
CASSYSGVSGNTIYF
TGTGCCAGCAGTTATAGCGGCGTCTCTGGAAACACCATATATTTT
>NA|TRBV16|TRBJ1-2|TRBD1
CASSQGQGVYGYTF
TGTGCCAGCAGCCAAGGTCAGGGGGTCTATGGCTACACCTTC
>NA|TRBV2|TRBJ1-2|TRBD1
CASRLGTDYGYTF
TGTGCCAGCAGGCTCGGGACAGACTATGGCTACACCTTC
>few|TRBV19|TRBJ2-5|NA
CASKPPSGQETQYF
TGTGCCAGTAAACCCCCAAGCGGCCAAGAGACCCAGTACTTC
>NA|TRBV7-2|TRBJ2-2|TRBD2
CASSPGRSGVNTGELFF
TGTGCCAGCAGCCCCGGTCGAAGCGGGGTAAACACCGGGGAGCTGTTTTTT
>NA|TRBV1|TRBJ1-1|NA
CTSSQDLTRGGDTEAFF
TGCACCAGCAGCCAAGATCTTACGAGGGGAGGGGACACTGAAGCTTTCTTT
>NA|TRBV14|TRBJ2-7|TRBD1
CASSPGQGASYEQYF
TGTGCCAGCAGCCCCGGACAGGGTGCCTCCTACGAGCAGTACTTC
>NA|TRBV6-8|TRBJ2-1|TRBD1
CASRIDRDRDYNEQFF
TGTGCCAGCAGAATAGACCGGGACAGGGACTACAATGAGCAGTTCTTC
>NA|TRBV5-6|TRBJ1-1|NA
CASSLMSRVMNTEAFF
TGTGCCAGCAGCTTGATGTCCAGGGTTATGAACACTGAAGCTTTCTTT
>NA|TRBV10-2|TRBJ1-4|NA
CASSERGRTALGEKLFF
TGCGCCAGCAGTGAACGGGGTCGGACAGCATTGGGGGAAAAACTGTTTTTT
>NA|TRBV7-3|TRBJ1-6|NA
CASSLGGGSNSPLHF
TGTGCCAGCAGCTTAGGGGGGGGAAGCAATTCACCCCTCCACTTT
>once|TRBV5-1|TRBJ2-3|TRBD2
CASSFSAAGVATDTQYF
TGCGCCAGCAGCTTCTCAGCGGCGGGGGTCGCCACAGATACGCAGTATTTT
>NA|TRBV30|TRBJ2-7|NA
CAWSWEGGIDEQYF
TGTGCCTGGAGTTGGGAGGGGGGGATAGACGAGCAGTACTTC
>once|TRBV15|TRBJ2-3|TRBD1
CATSQGASRTDTQYF
TGTGCCACCAGTCAGGGGGCGAGTCGCACAGATACGCAGTATTTT
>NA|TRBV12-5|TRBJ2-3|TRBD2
CASGPDSGTSVYTDTQYF
TGTGCTAGTGGTCCCGACTCCGGGACTAGCGTATACACAGATACGCAGTATTTT
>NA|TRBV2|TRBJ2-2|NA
CAADKTNTGELFF
TGTGCCGCGGACAAAACGAACACCGGGGAGCTGTTTTTT
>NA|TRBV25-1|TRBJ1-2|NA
CASSLYGYTF
TGTGCCAGCAGTCTTTATGGCTACACCTTC
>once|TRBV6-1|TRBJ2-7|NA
CASSEARGSSYEQYF
TGTGCCAGCAGTGAAGCAAGGGGGAGCTCCTACGAGCAGTACTTC
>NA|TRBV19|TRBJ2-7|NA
CATKFGGRSSYEQYF
TGTGCCACCAAGTTTGGAGGACGGAGCTCCTACGAGCAGTACTTC
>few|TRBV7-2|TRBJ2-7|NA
CASSLGPSSYEQYF
TGTGCCAGCAGCTTAGGGCCCAGCTCCTACGAGCAGTACTTC
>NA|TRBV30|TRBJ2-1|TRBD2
CAWSVLSGRAGRQFF
TGTGCCTGGAGTGTACTAAGCGGGAGGGCGGGGAGGCAGTTCTTC
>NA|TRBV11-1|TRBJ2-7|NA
CASSFPGSEQYF
TGTGCCAGCAGCTTCCCGGGTTCCGAGCAGTACTTC
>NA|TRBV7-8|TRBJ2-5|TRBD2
CASSSGTSGGGAETQYF
TGTGCCAGCAGCTCCGGGACTAGCGGGGGGGGTGCAGAGACCCAGTACTTC
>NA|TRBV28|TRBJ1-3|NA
CASTAVEAVYSGNTIYF
TGTGCCAGCACCGCAGTGGAGGCGGTTTACTCTGGAAACACCATATATTTT
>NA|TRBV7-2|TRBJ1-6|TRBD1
CASSFTATRGRGSPLHF
TGTGCCAGCAGCTTCACCGCTACCAGGGGGCGCGGGTCACCCCTCCACTTT
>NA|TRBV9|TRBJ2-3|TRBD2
CASSVVLAGGPYSTDTQYF
TGTGCCAGCAGCGTAGTATTAGCGGGGGGGCCGTACTCGACAGATACGCAGTATTTT